This TCR beta chain was sequenced during a study of T cells expressing NK-cell markers. TCRdb reanalyzed the 5' RACE reads and collapses them to one entry per CDR3 protein, without DNA. Its listing shows 140,000 or so distinct CDR3 sequences. Germline loops: CDR1 LGHNA, CDR2 YSLEER. The CDR3 is made up of 14 amino acids. Sequenced sample: blood T cells: a sorted CD56 or NKG2C T cell subset, CD4+ or CD8+ T cells, or bulk PBMC T cells (not recorded which). The TCR comes from a man between 18 and 35 years old in good health. This rearrangement joins TRBV4-3 to TRBJ2-7; the D gene TCRdb calls, TRBD1, cannot be checked with no DNA. The CDR3 here is CASSQGGAKYEQYF.